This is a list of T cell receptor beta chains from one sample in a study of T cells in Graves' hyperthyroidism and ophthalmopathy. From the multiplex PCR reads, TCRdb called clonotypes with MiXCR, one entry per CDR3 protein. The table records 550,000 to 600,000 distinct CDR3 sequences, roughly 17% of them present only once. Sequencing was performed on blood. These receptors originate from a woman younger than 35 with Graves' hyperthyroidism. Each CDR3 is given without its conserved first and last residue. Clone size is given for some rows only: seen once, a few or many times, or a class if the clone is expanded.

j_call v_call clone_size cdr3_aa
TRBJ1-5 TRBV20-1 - SARDPGPKPYGNQPQH
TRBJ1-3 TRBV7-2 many ASSLDMAGNTIY
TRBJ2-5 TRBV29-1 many SVEVGGAETQY
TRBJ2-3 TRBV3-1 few ASSQDLSFTDTQY
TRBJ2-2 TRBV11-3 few ASRRLGTAQIPITGELF
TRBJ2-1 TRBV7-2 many ASSIWTSGRNEQF
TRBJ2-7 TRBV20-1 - SARVVGSYEQY
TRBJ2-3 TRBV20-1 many SAQTGGAPDTQY
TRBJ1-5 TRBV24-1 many ATSGSDRGNNQPQH
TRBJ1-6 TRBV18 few ASSPEGLDNSPLH
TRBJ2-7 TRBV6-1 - ASARQISYEQY
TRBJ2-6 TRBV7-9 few ASSARGRRANVLT
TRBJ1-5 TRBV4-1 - ASGFNQPQH
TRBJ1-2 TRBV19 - ASSMWGQGAGYT
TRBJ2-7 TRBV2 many ASRGTGGSYEQY
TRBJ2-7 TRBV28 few ASSNPGQYYEQY
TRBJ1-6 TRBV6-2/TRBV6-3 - ASSYSRGSPLH
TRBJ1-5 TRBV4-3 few ASSQEVGGRNQPQH
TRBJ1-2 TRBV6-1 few ASSEGVGSYGYT
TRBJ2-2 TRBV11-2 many ASSPDLGRYTGELF
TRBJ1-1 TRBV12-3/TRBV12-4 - ASSERTGQNTEAF
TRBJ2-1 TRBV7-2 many ASSPGLGDEQF
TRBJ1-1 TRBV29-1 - SVEFGQHTEAF
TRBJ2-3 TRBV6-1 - ASSQFGNTQY
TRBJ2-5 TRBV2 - ASSEAPAGSPQETQY
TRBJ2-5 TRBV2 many ASRDSGRLETQY
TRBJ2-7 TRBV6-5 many ASSYGLAGVSYEQY
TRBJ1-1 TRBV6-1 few ASSGTGAYHEAF
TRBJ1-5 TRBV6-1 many ASSARTGGNQPQH
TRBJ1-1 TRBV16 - ASNQTTGGSTEAF
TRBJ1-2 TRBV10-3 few TISETGASYT
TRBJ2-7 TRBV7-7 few ASSTTSGTGKQY
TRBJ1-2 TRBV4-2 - ASSPGQGAERDYGYT
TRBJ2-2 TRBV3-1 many ASSHLQDTGELF
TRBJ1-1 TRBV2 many ASSEDLRNTEAF
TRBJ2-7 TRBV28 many ASTAWTSGILGEQY
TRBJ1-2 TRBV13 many ASSLAGGLYGYT
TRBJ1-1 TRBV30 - AWSDGSDTEAF
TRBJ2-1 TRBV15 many ATSRDAGPSQQF
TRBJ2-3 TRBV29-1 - SVGEGVGTQY
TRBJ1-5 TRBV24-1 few ATSDRQGCNQPQH
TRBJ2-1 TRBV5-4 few ASFGGTSGGAYNEQF
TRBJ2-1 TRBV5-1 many ASSIEGAPSYNEQF
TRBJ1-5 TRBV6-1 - ASSEGQGSLPQH
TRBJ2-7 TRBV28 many ASSNDRGDEQY
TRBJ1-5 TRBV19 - ASSIERGQGPYSNQPQH
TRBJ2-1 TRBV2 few AVPPRVSNNEQF
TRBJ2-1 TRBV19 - ASRKGLAGVRNEQF
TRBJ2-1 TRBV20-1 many SARDQKTSGYNEQF
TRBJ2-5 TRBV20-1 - SARVPWTSETQY
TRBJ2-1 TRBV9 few ASSGERGEGNEQF
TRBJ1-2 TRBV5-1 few ASRISLTGPYGYT
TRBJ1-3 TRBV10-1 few ASSDGRDSGNTIY
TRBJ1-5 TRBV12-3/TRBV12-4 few ASSLSGRLNQPQH
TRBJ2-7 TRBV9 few ASSVSGGGYEQY
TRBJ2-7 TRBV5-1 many ASSLAKGVYEQY
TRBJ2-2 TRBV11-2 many ASSSPRRAGELF
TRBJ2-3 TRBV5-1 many ASSLDPDTQY
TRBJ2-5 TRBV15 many ATDVASGTQETQY